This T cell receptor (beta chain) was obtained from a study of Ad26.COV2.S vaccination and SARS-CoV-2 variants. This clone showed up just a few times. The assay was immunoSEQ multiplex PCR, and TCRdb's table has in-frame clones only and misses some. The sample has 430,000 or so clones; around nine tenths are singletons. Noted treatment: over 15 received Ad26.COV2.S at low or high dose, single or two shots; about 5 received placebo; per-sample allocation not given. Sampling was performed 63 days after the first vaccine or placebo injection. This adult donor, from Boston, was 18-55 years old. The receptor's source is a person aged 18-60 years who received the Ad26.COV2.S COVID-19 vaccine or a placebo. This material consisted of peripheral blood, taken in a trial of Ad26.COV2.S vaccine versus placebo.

CDR3 sequence (DNA): TGTGCCAGCAGCCACACTCCTTCAAAGAACAACTATGGCTACACCTTC. Translating it yields CASSHTPSKNNYGYTF. This chain connects TRBV7-9 to TRBJ1-2, with no clear D. Germline-derived CDR1 and CDR2 are SEHNR and FQNEAQ (reference sequence). This CDR3 is built from 16 residues. V was cut by 5 bases and J by 2 bases, with 18 bases left in between.